This T cell receptor beta chain stems from a study of blood T cells in healthy people across ages. Through a sample-barcoded 5' primer and a J-beta primer mix, a second PCR was run for roughly 6 to 12 cycles. Each cDNA molecule was tagged by a template-switch adaptor that had 12 random nucleotides. Each CDR3 protein is one row after TCRdb ran MiXCR on the 5' RACE reads. The sample includes 600,000 to 650,000 distinct CDR3 sequences, approximately 50% of them seen just once. RNA extraction gave at least 5.5 micrograms of total RNA per sample. Study conclusions and caveats: A conclusive naive versus antigen-experienced comparison was prevented by the unsorted PBMCs.

This clonotype was counted ten times or more. The antigen remains unidentified. V dropped 3 bases and J dropped 5 bases, with 23 bases sitting between them. Germline CDR1 and CDR2: SGHRS and YFSETQ. This CDR3 spans 17 amino acids. The gene calls are TRBV5-1 and TRBJ2-5, with D tentatively TRBD2 (7 bases). The sample comprised blood. The sequence was obtained from a man aged 55 to 70 in good health. CDR3 in DNA: TGCGCCAGCAGCTCCGGTCAACTGGGGGGGGGCTCGGAGACCCAGTACTTC. It translates to CASSSGQLGGGSETQYF.